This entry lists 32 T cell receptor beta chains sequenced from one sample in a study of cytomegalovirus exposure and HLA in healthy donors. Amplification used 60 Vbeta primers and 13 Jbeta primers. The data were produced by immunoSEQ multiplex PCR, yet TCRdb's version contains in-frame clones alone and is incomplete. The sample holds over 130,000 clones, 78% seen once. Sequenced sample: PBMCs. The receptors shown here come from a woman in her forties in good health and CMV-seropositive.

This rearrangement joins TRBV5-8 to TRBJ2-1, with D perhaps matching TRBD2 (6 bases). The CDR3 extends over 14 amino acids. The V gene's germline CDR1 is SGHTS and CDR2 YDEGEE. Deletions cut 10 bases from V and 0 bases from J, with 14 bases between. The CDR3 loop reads CAGEGLASYNEQFF. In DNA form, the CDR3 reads TGTGCCGGCGAGGGACTGGCCTCCTACAATGAGCAGTTCTTC. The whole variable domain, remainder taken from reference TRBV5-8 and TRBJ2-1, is EAGVTQSPTHLIKTRGQQATLRCSPISGHTSVYWYQQALGLGLQFLLWYDEGEERNRGNFPPRFSGRQFPNYSSELNVNALELEDSALYLCAGEGLASYNEQFFGPGTRLTVL.

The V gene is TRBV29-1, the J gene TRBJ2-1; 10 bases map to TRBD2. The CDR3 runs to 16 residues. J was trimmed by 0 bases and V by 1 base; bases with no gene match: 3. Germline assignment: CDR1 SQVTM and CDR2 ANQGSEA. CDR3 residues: CSVEGTSGISYNEQFF. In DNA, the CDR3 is TGCAGCGTTGAAGGCACTAGCGGGATCTCCTACAATGAGCAGTTCTTC.

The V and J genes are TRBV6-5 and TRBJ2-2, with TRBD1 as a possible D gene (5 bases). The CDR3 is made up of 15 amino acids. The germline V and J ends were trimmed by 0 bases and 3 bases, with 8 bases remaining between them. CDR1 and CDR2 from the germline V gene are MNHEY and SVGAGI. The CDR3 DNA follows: TGTGCCAGCAGTTACTCGGGGCTACACACCGGGGAGCTGTTTTTT. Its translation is CASSYSGLHTGELFF.

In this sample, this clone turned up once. The CDR3 DNA reads TGTGCCAGCAGCAAGGACAGGGGCGCCTATGGCTACACCTTC. Amino acid sequence: CASSKDRGAYGYTF. This chain uses TRBV11-1 with TRBJ1-2; 9 bases line up with TRBD1. V was clipped by 5 bases and J by 4 bases; unmatched bases: 5. The CDR3 contains 14 residues. Germline CDR1 and CDR2: SGHAT and FQDESV (reference sequence).

The CDR3 reads CASSPLESGGSSGSGYEQYF. In nucleotides, the CDR3 is TGTGCCAGCTCACCACTGGAGTCAGGGGGCTCTAGCGGGAGTGGCTACGAGCAGTACTTC. The V and J genes are TRBV18 and TRBJ2-7; 10 bases are shared with TRBD2. After removal of 1 base from V and 3 bases from J, the junction contained 18 bases not matched to a gene. From germline, CDR1 is KGHSH and CDR2 LQKENI. The CDR3 spans 20 residues.

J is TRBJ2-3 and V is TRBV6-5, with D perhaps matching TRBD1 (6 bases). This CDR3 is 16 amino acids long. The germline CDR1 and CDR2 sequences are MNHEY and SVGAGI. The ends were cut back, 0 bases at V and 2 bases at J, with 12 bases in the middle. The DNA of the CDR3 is TGTGCCAGCAGTTACTCGGGTCACAGGGACACAGATACGCAGTATTTT. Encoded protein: CASSYSGHRDTDTQYF.

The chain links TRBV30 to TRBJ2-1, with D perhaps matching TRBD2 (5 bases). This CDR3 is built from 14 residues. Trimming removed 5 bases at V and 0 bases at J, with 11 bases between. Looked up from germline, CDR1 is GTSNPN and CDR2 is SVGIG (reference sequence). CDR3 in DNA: TGTGCCTGGGTGGCTAGCAGCTCCTACAATGAGCAGTTCTTC. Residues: CAWVASSSYNEQFF.

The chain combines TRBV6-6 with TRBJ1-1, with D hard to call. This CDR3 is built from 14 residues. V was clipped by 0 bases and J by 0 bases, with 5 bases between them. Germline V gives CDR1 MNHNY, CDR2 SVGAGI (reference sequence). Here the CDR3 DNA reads TGTGCCAGCAGTTACTCGAGGGTGAACACTGAAGCTTTCTTT. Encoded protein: CASSYSRVNTEAFF.

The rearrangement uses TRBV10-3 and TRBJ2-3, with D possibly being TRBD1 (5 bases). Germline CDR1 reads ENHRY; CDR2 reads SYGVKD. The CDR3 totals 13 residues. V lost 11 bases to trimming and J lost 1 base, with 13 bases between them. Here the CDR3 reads CASSSRGTDTQYF. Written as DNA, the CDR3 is TGTGCCTCCTCCAGCAGGGGCACAGATACGCAGTATTTT.

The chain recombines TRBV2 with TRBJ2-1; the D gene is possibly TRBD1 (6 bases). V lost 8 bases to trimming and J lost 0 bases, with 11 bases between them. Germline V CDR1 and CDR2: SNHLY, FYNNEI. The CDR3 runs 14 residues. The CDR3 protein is CASLRGSSYNEQFF. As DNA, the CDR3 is TGTGCCAGCCTTAGGGGGAGCTCCTACAATGAGCAGTTCTTC. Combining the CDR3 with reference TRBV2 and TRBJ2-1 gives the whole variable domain EPEVTQTPSHQVTQMGQEVILRCVPISNHLYFYWYRQILGQKVEFLVSFYNNEISEKSEIFDDQFSVERPDGSNFTLKIRSTKLEDSAMYFCASLRGSSYNEQFFGPGTRLTVL.

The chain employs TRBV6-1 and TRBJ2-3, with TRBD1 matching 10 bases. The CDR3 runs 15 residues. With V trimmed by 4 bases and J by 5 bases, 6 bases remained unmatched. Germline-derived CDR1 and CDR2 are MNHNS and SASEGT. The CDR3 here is CASSAGQGRGDTQYF. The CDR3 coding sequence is TGTGCCAGCAGTGCGGGACAGGGGCGTGGAGATACGCAGTATTTT.

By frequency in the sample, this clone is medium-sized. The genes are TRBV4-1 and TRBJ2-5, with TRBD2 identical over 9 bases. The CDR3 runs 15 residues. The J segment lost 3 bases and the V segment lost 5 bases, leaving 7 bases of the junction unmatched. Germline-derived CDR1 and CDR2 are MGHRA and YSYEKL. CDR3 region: CASSLSSGIKETQYF. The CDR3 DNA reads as TGCGCCAGCAGCTTATCTAGCGGGATAAAAGAGACCCAGTACTTC.

The CDR3: CASSSPATTGTRQYF. Here the CDR3 DNA reads TGTGCCAGCAGTTCCCCAGCTACCACCGGGACTAGGCAGTATTTT. The genes are TRBV27 and TRBJ2-3; 8 positions agree with TRBD2. CDR3 length: 15 amino acids. The trim removed 4 bases at V and 11 bases at J, leaving 14 bases unmatched. The germline CDR1 and CDR2 sequences are MNHEY and SMNVEV (reference sequence).

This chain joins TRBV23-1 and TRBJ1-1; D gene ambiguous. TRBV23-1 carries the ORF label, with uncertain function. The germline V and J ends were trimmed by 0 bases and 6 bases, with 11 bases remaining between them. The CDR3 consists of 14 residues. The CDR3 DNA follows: TGCGCCAGCAGTCAATCGCGCACCCAGGCTGAAGCTTTCTTT. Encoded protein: CASSQSRTQAEAFF.

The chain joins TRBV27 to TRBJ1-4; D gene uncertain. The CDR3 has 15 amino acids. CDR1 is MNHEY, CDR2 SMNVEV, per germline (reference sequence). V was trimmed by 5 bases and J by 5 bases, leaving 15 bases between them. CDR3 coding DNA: TGTGCCAGCAGTCCCCCGTGGGCCCTAAATGAAAAACTGTTTTTT. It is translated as CASSPPWALNEKLFF.

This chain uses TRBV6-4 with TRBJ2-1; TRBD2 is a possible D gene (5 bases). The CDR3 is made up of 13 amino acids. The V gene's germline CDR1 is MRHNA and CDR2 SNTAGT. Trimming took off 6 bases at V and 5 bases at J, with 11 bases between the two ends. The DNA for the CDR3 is TGTGCCAGCAGCATGGACTTTAACAATGAGCAGTTCTTC. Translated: CASSMDFNNEQFF.

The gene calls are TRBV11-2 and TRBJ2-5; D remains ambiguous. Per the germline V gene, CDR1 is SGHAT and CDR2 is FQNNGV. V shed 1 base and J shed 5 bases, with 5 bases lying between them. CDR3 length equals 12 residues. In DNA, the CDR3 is TGTGCCAGCAGCTTAGGTCGGGAGACCCAGTACTTC. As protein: CASSLGRETQYF.

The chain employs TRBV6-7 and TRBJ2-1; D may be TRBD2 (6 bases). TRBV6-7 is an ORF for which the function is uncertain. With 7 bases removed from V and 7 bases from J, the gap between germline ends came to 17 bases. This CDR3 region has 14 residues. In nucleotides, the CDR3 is TGTGCCAGCACCACCCCCGGGACTTGTAATGAGCAGTTCTTC. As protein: CASTTPGTCNEQFF.

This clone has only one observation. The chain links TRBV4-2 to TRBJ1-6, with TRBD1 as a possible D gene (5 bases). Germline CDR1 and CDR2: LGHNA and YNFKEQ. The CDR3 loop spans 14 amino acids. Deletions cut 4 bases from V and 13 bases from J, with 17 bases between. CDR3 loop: CASSPVTDPFPLHF. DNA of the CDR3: TGTGCCAGCAGCCCCGTGACAGACCCCTTCCCCCTCCACTTT.

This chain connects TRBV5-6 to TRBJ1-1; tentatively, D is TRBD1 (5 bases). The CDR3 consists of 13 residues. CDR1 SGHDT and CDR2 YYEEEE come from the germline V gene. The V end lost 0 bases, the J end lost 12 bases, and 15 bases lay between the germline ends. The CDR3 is CASSLGRGGKTFF. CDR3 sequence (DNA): TGTGCCAGCAGCTTGGGTAGGGGTGGAAAAACTTTCTTT.

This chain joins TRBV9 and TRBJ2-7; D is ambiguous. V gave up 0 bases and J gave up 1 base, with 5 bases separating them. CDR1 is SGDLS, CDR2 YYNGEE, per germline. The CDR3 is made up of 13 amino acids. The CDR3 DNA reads TGTGCCAGCAGCGTAGAGAGTTCCTACGAGCAGTACTTC. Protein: CASSVESSYEQYF.

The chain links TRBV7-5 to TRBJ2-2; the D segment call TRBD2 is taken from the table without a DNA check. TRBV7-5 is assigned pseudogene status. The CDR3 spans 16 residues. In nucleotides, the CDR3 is TGTGCCAGAAACGGTGTGGCTAGCGGGAAGTCTGGGGAGCTGTTTTTT. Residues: CARNGVASGKSGELFF.

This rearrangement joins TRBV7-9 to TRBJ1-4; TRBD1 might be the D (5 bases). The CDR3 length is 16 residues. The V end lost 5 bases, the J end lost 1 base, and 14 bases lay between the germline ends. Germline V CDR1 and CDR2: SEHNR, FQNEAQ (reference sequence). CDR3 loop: CASSPRGGKTNEKLFF. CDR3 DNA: TGTGCCAGCAGCCCCCGGGGGGGGAAAACTAATGAAAAACTGTTTTTT.

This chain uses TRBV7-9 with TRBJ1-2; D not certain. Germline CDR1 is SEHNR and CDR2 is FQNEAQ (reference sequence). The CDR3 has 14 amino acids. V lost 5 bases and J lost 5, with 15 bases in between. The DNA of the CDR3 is TGTGCCAGCAGCCCCTCCTTGCGGGAGTATGGCTACACCTTC. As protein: CASSPSLREYGYTF. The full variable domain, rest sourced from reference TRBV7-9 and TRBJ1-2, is DTGVSQNPRHKITKRGQNVTFRCDPISEHNRLYWYRQTLGQGPEFLTYFQNEAQLEKSRLLSDRFSAERPKGSFSTLEIQRTEQGDSAMYLCASSPSLREYGYTFGSGTRLTVV.

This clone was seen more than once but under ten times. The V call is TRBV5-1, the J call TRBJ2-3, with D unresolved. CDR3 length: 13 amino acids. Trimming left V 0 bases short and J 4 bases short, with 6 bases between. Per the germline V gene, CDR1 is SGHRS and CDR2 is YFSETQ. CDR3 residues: CASSLAGPDTQYF. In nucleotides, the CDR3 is TGCGCCAGCAGCTTGGCCGGTCCAGATACGCAGTATTTT.

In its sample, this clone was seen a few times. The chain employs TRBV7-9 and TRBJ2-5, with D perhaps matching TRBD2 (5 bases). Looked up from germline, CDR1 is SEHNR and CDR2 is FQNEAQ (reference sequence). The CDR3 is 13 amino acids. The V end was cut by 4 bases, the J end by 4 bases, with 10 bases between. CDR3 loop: CASSSRAGETQYF. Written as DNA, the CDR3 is TGTGCCAGCAGCTCGAGGGCGGGAGAGACCCAGTACTTC.

CDR3 sequence reads: CASSKAQGLGNEQFF. CDR3 coding DNA: TGTGCCAGCAGCAAAGCCCAGGGACTAGGGAATGAGCAGTTCTTC. This chain links TRBV21-1 with TRBJ2-1; the table's D call, TRBD2, was not checked against the DNA. TRBV21-1 is a pseudogene locus. The CDR3 consists of 15 residues.

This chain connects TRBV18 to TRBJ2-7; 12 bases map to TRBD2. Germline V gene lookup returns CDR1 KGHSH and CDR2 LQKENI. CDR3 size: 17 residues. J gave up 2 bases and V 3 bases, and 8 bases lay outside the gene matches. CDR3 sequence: CASSPVTSGRTTYEQYF. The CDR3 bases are TGTGCCAGCTCACCGGTGACTAGCGGGAGAACCACCTACGAGCAGTACTTC. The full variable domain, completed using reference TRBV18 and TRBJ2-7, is NAGVMQNPRHLVRRRGQEARLRCSPMKGHSHVYWYRQLPEEGLKFMVYLQKENIIDESGMPKERFSAEFPKEGPSILRIQQVVRGDSAAYFCASSPVTSGRTTYEQYFGPGTRLTVT.

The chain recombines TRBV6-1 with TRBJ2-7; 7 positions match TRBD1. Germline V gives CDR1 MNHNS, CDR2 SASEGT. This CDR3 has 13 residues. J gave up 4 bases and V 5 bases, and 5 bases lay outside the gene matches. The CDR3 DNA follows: TGTGCCAGCAGTCGGGACAGCCTATACGAGCAGTACTTC. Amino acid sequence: CASSRDSLYEQYF.

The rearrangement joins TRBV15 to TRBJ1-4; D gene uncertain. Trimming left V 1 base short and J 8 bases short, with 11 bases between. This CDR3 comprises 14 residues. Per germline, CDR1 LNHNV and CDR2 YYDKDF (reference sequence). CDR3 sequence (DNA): TGTGCCACCAGCAGAGGCGGGCGAGAGGAAAAACTGTTTTTT. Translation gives CATSRGGREEKLFF.

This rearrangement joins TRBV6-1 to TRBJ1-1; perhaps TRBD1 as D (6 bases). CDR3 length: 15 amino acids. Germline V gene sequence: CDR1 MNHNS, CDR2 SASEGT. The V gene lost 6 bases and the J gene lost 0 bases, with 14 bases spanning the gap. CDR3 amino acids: CASRNYRVMNTEAFF. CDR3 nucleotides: TGTGCCAGCAGGAACTACAGGGTTATGAACACTGAAGCTTTCTTT.

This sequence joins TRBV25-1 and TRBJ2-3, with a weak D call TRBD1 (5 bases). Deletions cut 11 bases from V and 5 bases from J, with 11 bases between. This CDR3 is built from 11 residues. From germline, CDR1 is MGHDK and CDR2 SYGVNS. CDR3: CAPGQGDTQYF. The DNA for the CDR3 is TGTGCCCCGGGCCAGGGAGATACGCAGTATTTT.